This TCR beta chain appears in the sequencing data of a study of CD8 T cells in Susac syndrome. CDR1 and CDR2 from the germline V gene are LGHDT and YNNKEL (reference sequence). V shed 1 base, J shed 0 bases, and the junction held 3 bases outside the gene matches. The CDR3 sequence is 16 residues long. In blood CD8+ and CD4+ T cells, TCR beta underwent sequencing. It was negative isolation that provided the CD8+ and CD4+ T cells, whereas TEMRA cells were enriched by FACS. It was with random hexamers that about 0.45 to 1 ug RNA was reverse transcribed. The amplification used immunoSEQ multiplex PCR on TCR beta CDR3; it spanned 54 Vbeta and 13 Jbeta. TCRdb reprocessed the immunoSEQ multiplex PCR reads via MiXCR and lists one record per CDR3 protein. The table records 100,000 to 150,000 distinct CDR3 sequences, approximately 95% of them present only once.

This clonotype was obtained from a human donor with multiple sclerosis. The material sequenced was CD8+ T cells from PBMCs. This sequence joins TRBV3-1 and TRBJ2-5, with TRBD2 matching 9 bases. For the CDR3, the DNA is TGTGCCAGCAGCCAAGGAAGCGGGGGGTACCAAGAGACCCAGTACTTC. Protein product: CASSQGSGGYQETQYF.